This TCR beta chain derives from a study of shared clonotypes between healthy human individuals (TCRdb year 2020). About the study as a whole: The cohort included three men and two women between 18 and 49 years of age. Blood TCR repertoires of a handful of healthy adults were deeply sequenced to estimate repertoire size and the extent of clonotype sharing between individuals. To increase sequencing depth and limit assay-specific biases, TCR repertoire library preparation and sequencing were carried out by different laboratories using diverse techniques. Between about 0.9 and 8.9 billion PBMCs per donor were obtained by leukapheresis. Summary of the overall study and its limitations: Because the study included a small number of donors, the genetic and exposure-history diversity represented was limited. Sampling was restricted to blood, and TCR repertoires in tissue are likely to differ from TCR repertoires in blood. Pairwise subsampling led to the expectation that sequencing depth would affect the degree of clonotype sharing among donors.

Using the deep immunoSEQ assay, TCR CDR3 regions were amplified from genomic DNA by multiplex PCR. For each cell subset, the extracted genomic DNA was distributed evenly across all wells of several immunoSEQ 96-well plates, and each plate served as one replicate. For unsorted PBMC, approximately 300 ng of genomic DNA, equivalent to around 30,000 T cell genomes, went into each replicate PCR. Unsorted PBMC genomic DNA was sequenced across ten immunoSEQ deep assay plates. The purified libraries were quantified using a Qubit 3.0 fluorometer, sized with a Bioanalyzer 2100, and then quantified again using the KAPA Library Quantification kit. A separate single-read 150-cycle Illumina NextSeq 550 flow cell was used to sequence each immunoSEQ 96-well plate. In the authors' own workflow: Because the immunoSEQ output included only junctional sequences and no quality scores, the filtering could not be the same as the filtering used for full-length reads. Sequences were annotated with PyIR, a Python wrapper for IgBLAST v1.9, using IMGT germline references to assign V/J genes and CDR3. Any read was removed if the V/J assignment was weak (E-value above 1e-6), the CDR3 was missing, or the read contained stop codons, out-of-frame junctions, or ambiguous translated residues. V3J clonotypes were defined by identical inferred V gene, J gene, and CDR3 amino acid sequence. Percentage overlap between repertoires was computed as shared unique clonotypes divided by the size of the smaller repertoire. RTK rarefaction, the Chao1 estimator, and Recon v2.1 estimates of unobserved clonotypes were used to assess repertoire richness. TCRdb mirrors the immuneACCESS table, restricted to in-frame sequences. Some clones are absent from its copies; in checked studies, under half trace to an unresolved V gene, and the reason for the others is unknown. V and J calls and clone size are as listed in that table; D and trimming were resolved from the DNA. The sample data list hundreds of thousands of clones, and roughly four fifths of these were observed just once. Of the sample, about 11% is held by the ten largest clones.

The donors were healthy, HIV-negative adults with no recently reported acute infections or vaccinations. Every donor was a Caucasian adult residing in Nashville, Tennessee, USA. For unsorted samples, about 90 million PBMCs were counted and genomic DNA was extracted with the QIAamp DNA Blood Mini kit. Blood was obtained by leukapheresis, after which PBMCs were separated by Ficoll-Histopaque density gradient centrifugation and cryopreserved in liquid nitrogen vapor phase. Points on this clone: It lacks a known antigen. Qualities for individual bases were not recorded, and no much larger clone is one base off.

The clonotype was recovered from a woman aged 40 to 50 in good health. Some clones in this sample may be carry-over from other donors' samples. Sequences were obtained from PBMCs.

The DNA sequence follows: TGTGCCAGCAGCCATACCGGGCCCCCTTTGAAGCCCCAGCATTTT. Its coded protein is CASSHTGPPLKPQHF. The chain employs TRBV4-2 and TRBJ1-5, with no confident D gene call. V is clipped by 3 bases and J by 8 bases, and the sequence between their germline boundaries is 17 bases long. The CDR3 contains 15 residues, cysteine and phenylalanine counted. Of the read, only the CDR3 DNA is kept; its 45 bases are in frame from base 1. The germline V gene supplies CDR1 LGHNA and CDR2 YNFKEQ.